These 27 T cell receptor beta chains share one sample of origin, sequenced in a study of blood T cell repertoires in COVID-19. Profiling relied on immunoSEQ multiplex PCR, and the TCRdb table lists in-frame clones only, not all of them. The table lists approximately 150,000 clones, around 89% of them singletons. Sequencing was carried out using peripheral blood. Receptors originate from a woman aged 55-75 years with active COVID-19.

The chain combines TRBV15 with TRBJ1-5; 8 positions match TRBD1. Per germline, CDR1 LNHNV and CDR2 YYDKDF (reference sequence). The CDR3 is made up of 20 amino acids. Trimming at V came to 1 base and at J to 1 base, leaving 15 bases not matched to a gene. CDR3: CATSRGFTGQASRSNQPQHF. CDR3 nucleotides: TGTGCCACCAGCAGAGGATTCACGGGACAGGCGAGTAGAAGCAATCAGCCCCAGCATTTT.

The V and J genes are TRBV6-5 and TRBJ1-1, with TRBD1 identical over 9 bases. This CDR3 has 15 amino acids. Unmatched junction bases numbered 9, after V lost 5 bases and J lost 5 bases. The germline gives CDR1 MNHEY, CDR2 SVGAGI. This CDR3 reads CASSQPGQGGTEAFF. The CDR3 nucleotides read TGTGCCAGCAGTCAACCGGGACAGGGCGGTACTGAAGCTTTCTTT.

CDR3 region: CATSRGLAAPSAGNEQFF. The CDR3 region has the DNA TGTGCCACCAGCAGAGGACTAGCGGCGCCTAGCGCAGGCAATGAGCAGTTCTTC. This chain links TRBV15 with TRBJ2-1; the match to TRBD2 covers 9 bases. Germline CDR1 and CDR2: LNHNV and YYDKDF (reference sequence). V dropped 1 base and J dropped 6; count of bases not matched to a gene: 13. The CDR3 consists of 18 residues.

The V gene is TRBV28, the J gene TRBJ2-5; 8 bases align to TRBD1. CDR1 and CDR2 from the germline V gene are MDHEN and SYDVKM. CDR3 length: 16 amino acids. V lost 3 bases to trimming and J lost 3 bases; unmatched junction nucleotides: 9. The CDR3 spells CASSFPLGTGEETQYF. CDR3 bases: TGTGCCAGCAGTTTCCCGCTCGGGACAGGCGAAGAGACCCAGTACTTC. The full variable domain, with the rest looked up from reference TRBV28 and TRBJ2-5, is DVKVTQSSRYLVKRTGEKVFLECVQDMDHENMFWYRQDPGLGLRLIYFSYDVKMKEKGDIPEGYSVSREKKERFSLILESASTNQTSMYLCASSFPLGTGEETQYFGPGTRLLVL.

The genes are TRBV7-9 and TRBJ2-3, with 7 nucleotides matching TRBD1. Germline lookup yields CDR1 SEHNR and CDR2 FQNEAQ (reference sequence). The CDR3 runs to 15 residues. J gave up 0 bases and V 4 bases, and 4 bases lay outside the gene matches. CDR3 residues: CASSSRQGSTDTQYF. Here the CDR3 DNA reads TGTGCCAGCAGCTCCCGACAGGGCAGCACAGATACGCAGTATTTT.

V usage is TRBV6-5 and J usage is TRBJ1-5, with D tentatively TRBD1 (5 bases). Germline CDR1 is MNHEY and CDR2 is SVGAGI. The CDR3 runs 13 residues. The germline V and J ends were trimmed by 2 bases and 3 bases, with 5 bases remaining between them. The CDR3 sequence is CASSYGHNQPQHF. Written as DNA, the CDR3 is TGTGCCAGCAGTTACGGACACAATCAGCCCCAGCATTTT.

CDR3 coding DNA: TGTGCCAGCAGTAAGGGACAGAGCTCCTACAATGAGCAGTTCTTC. Protein: CASSKGQSSYNEQFF. The chain recombines TRBV27 with TRBJ2-1; 7 bases match TRBD1. J lost 0 bases, V lost 5 bases, and 4 bases had no gene match. Germline CDR1 reads MNHEY; CDR2 reads SMNVEV (reference sequence). The CDR3 spans 15 residues.

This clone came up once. CDR3 residues: CAWSVPRYEQYF. The CDR3 DNA reads TGTGCCTGGAGTGTACCGCGGTACGAGCAGTACTTC. The chain has TRBV30 and TRBJ2-7, with D uncertain. The V end lost 0 bases, the J end lost 4 bases, and 7 bases lay between the germline ends. The length of the CDR3 is 12 residues. Germline values: CDR1 GTSNPN, CDR2 SVGIG (reference sequence).

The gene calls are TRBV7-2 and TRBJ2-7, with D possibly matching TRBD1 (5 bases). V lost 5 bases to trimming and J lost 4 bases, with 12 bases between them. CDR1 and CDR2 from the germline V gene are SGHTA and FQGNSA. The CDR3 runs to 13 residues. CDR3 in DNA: TGTGCCAGCAGCCATAGACAGCTATACGAGCAGTACTTC. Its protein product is CASSHRQLYEQYF.

CDR3 sequence reads: CASSHPGLAGETQYF. As DNA, the CDR3 is TGCGCCAGCAGCCACCCGGGACTAGCGGGAGAGACCCAGTACTTC. The genes are TRBV4-1 and TRBJ2-5, with TRBD2 matching 12 bases. The CDR3 sequence is 15 residues long. The trim removed 3 bases at V and 4 bases at J, leaving 3 bases unmatched. Germline values: CDR1 MGHRA, CDR2 YSYEKL.

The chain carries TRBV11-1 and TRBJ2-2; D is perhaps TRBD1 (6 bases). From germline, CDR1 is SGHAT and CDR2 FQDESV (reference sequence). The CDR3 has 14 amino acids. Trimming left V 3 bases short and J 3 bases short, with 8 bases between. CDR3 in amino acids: CASSFGQYTGELFF. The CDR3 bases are TGTGCCAGCAGCTTCGGACAGTACACCGGGGAGCTGTTTTTT.

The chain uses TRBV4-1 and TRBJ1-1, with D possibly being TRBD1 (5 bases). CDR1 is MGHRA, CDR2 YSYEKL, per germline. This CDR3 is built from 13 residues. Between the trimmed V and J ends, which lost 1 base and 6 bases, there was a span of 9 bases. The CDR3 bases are TGCGCCAGCAGCCAAGTCCGGGGGGCTGAAGCTTTCTTT. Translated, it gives CASSQVRGAEAFF.

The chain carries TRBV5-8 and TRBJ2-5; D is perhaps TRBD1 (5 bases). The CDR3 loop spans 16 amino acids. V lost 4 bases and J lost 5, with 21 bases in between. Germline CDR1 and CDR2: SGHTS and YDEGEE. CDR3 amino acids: CASSLLRQTYGETQYF. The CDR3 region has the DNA TGTGCCAGCAGCCTCCTAAGACAGACCTATGGGGAGACCCAGTACTTC.

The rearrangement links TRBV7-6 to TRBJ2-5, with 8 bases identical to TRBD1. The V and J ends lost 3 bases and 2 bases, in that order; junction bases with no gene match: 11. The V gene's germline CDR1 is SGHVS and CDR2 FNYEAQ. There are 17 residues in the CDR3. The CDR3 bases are TGTGCCAGCAGCTTCTGGGGACAGGCGCACGATCAAGAGACCCAGTACTTC. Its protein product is CASSFWGQAHDQETQYF.

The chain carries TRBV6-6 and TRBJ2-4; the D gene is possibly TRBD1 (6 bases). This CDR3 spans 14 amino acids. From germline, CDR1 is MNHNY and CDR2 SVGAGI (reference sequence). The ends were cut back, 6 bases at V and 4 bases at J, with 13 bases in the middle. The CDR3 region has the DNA TGTGCCAGCAGCTCACAGGGTAGTAAAAACATTCAGTACTTC. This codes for CASSSQGSKNIQYF.

The CDR3 sequence: CASSAEGQVNEKLFF. The CDR3 bases are TGTGCCAGCAGCGCCGAAGGACAGGTTAATGAAAAACTGTTTTTT. The chain recombines TRBV2 with TRBJ1-4; TRBD1 matches at 7 bases. CDR3 length: 15 residues. The germline V gene encodes CDR1 SNHLY and CDR2 FYNNEI. With 6 bases clipped from V and 4 bases from J, the junction kept 8 bases outside the gene matches.

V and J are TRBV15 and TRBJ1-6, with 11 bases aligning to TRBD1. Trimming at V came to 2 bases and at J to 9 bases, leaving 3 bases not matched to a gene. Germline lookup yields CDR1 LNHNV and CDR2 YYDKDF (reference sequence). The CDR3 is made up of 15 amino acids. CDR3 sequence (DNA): TGTGCCACCAGCAGAACCGGGACAGGGGGTTCACCCCTCCACTTT. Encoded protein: CATSRTGTGGSPLHF. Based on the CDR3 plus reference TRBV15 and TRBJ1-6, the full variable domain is DAMVIQNPRYQVTQFGKPVTLSCSQTLNHNVMYWYQQKSSQAPKLLFHYYDKDFNNEADTPDNFQSRRPNTSFCFLDIRSPGLGDTAMYLCATSRTGTGGSPLHFGNGTRLTVT.

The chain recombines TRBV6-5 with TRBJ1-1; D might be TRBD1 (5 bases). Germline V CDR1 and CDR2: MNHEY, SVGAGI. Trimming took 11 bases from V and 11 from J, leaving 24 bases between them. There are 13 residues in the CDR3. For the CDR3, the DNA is TGTGCCGTCCTAGGGAGGGGAGGGTGGTGGGCTTTCTTT. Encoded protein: CAVLGRGGWWAFF.

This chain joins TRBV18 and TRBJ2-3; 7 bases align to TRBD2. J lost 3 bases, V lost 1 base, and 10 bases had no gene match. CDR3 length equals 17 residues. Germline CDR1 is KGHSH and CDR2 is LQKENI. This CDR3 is CASSPRASGQGTDTQYF. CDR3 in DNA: TGTGCCAGCTCACCACGGGCTAGCGGTCAAGGGACAGATACGCAGTATTTT.

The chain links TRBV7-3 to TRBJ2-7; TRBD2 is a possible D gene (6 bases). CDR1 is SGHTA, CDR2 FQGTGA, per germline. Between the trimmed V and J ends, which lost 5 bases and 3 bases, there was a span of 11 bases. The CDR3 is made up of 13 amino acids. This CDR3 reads CASSRGGDYEQYF. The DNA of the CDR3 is TGTGCCAGCAGCCGGGGCGGGGACTACGAGCAGTACTTC.

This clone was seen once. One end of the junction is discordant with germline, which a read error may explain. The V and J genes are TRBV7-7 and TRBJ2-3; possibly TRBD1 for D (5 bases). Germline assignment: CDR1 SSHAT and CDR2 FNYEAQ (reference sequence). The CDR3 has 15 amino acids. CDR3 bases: TGTGCTAGCAGCCAGACTGCAGGGAGCACAGATACGCAGTATTTT. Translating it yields CASSQTAGSTDTQYF.

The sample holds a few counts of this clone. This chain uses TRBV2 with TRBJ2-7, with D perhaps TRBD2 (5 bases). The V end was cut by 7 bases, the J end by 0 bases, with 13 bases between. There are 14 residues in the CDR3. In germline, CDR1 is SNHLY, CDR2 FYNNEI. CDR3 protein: CASTPGRDSYEQYF. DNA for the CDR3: TGTGCCAGCACCCCCGGACGGGACTCCTACGAGCAGTACTTC.

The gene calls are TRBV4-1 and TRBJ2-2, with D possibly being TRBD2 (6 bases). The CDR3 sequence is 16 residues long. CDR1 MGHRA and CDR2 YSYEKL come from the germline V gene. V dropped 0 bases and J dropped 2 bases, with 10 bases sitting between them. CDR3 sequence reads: CASSQEGLFNTGELFF. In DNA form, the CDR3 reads TGCGCCAGCAGCCAAGAGGGACTGTTTAACACCGGGGAGCTGTTTTTT.

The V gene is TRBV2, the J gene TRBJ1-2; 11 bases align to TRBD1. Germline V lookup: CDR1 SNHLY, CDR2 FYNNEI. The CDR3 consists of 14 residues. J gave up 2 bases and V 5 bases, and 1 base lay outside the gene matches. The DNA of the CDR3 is TGTGCCAGCAGTTGGGACAGGGGGAACTATGGCTACACCTTC. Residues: CASSWDRGNYGYTF.

CDR3 bases: TGTGCCAGCAGTCAAAACGTCTCCCCCGCCAGCTCTGGAAACACCATATATTTT. This gives the protein CASSQNVSPASSGNTIYF. The chain employs TRBV6-2 or TRBV6-3 and TRBJ1-3, with no clear D. V was pared by 5 bases and J by 0 bases, with 20 bases between. CDR1 is MNHEY and CDR2 is SVGEGT in the germline V gene. The CDR3 runs 18 residues.

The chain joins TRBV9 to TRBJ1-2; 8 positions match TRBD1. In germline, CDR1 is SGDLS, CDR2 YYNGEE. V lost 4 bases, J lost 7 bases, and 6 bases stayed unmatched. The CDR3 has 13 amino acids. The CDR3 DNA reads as TGTGCCAGCAGCAACGACAGGGGCAGTGGCTACACCTTC. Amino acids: CASSNDRGSGYTF.

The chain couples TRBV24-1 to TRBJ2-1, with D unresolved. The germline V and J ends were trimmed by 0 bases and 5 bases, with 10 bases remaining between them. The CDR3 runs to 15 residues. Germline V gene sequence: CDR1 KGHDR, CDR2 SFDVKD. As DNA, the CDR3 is TGTGCCACCAGTGATTTGGGTAGTGCGGACAATGAGCAGTTCTTC. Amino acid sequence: CATSDLGSADNEQFF.